Shown below are 24 T cell receptor beta chains from a single sample sequenced in a study of T-cell reconstitution after alpha-beta-depleted transplantation in children. Unique molecular identifiers featured in how the TCRbeta library was prepared. Each CDR3 protein is one row after TCRdb ran MiXCR on the PCR reads. The sample includes about 610,000 distinct CDR3 sequences, about 10% of them seen just once. The input for sequencing was PBMCs from the stem cell graft donor, taken from the stem cell graft. These receptors were collected from a human donor who donated a stem cell graft to a child with acute myeloid leukemia.

The J gene is TRBJ2-7, the V gene TRBV28, with a weak D call TRBD2 (6 bases). V was clipped by 2 bases and J by 3 bases, with 11 bases between them. The CDR3 runs to 14 residues. Per the germline V gene, CDR1 is MDHEN and CDR2 is SYDVKM. The CDR3 region has the DNA TGTGCCAGCAGTTTAGCGGGACGTGGCTACGAGCAGTACTTC. Amino acid sequence: CASSLAGRGYEQYF. Full variable domain (remainder filled in from reference TRBV28 and TRBJ2-7): DVKVTQSSRYLVKRTGEKVFLECVQDMDHENMFWYRQDPGLGLRLIYFSYDVKMKEKGDIPEGYSVSREKKERFSLILESASTNQTSMYLCASSLAGRGYEQYFGPGTRLTVT.

In this sample, this clonotype turned up a few times. The V and J genes are TRBV7-9 and TRBJ1-5; D uncertain. Germline V gene sequence: CDR1 SEHNR, CDR2 FQNEAQ (reference sequence). Trimming shortened V by 8 bases and J by 4 bases, and 15 bases separated the two germline ends. The CDR3 extends over 14 amino acids. As DNA, the CDR3 is TGTGCCAGCCCTCGGAGGACTCCTAATCAGCCCCAGCATTTT. Protein sequence: CASPRRTPNQPQHF.

This clonotype was seen only a few times. This chain joins TRBV11-2 and TRBJ2-4; TRBD2 aligns across 7 bases. From germline, CDR1 is SGHAT and CDR2 FQNNGV. V shed 7 bases and J 0 bases; nucleotides not matched to a gene: 9. The CDR3 has 16 amino acids. The CDR3 is CASTPGGYAAKNIQYF. The CDR3 DNA is TGTGCCAGCACCCCCGGGGGGTACGCAGCCAAAAACATTCAGTACTTC.

Concerning this clonotype: Mismatch with germline at one junction end may stem from a read error. CDR3 region: CASSFRGLCEQYF. The CDR3 DNA reads TGTGCCAGCAGCTTCAGGGGGCTCTGCGAGCAGTACTTC. V is TRBV5-1 and J is TRBJ2-7, with 8 bases identical to TRBD1. This CDR3 contains 13 residues. The germline V gene encodes CDR1 SGHRS and CDR2 YFSETQ.

This clonotype was found a few times. The genes are TRBV20-1 and TRBJ2-7; D is undetermined. Germline V gene lookup returns CDR1 DFQATT and CDR2 SNEGSKA (reference sequence). CDR3 size: 14 residues. The V and J ends lost 3 bases and 1 base respectively, with 13 bases between them. CDR3: CSASLPERSYEQYF. DNA of the CDR3: TGCAGTGCTAGCCTCCCGGAGAGGTCCTACGAGCAGTACTTC.

In the case of this clonotype: Its ends do not fully match the called genes, so a read error is possible. This rearrangement joins TRBV12-3 or TRBV12-4 to TRBJ2-3; D might be TRBD2 (6 bases). The CDR3 spans 17 residues. The DNA for the CDR3 is TGTGCCTGCAGCGATCCTGGCGGGGTCCGGACCACAGATACGCAGTATTTT. This sequence encodes CACSDPGGVRTTDTQYF.

In this sample, this clonotype turned up many times. The chain has TRBV7-2 and TRBJ2-1; weak D call: TRBD2 (5 bases). Germline assignment: CDR1 SGHTA and CDR2 FQGNSA. The V end lost 3 bases, the J end lost 4 bases, and 13 bases lay between the germline ends. CDR3 length: 15 amino acids. The CDR3 region is CASSFDGMPYNEQFF. DNA for the CDR3: TGTGCCAGCAGCTTCGACGGGATGCCTTACAATGAGCAGTTCTTC.

The J gene is TRBJ2-5, the V gene TRBV29-1; D ambiguous. CDR1 and CDR2 (germline): SQVTM, ANQGSEA. Trimming shortened V by 8 bases and J by 0 bases, and 7 bases separated the two germline ends. The CDR3 totals 11 residues. The DNA of the CDR3 is TGCAGCTTTATGTACCAAGAGACCCAGTACTTC. Protein product: CSFMYQETQYF.

This chain uses TRBV7-8 with TRBJ2-7; 8 bases match TRBD1. The CDR3 is 15 amino acids. Germline loops: CDR1 SGHVS, CDR2 FQNEAQ. V gave up 5 bases and J gave up 2 bases; unmatched junction bases: 8. CDR3 bases: TGTGCCAGCAGCCCCGAATGGGACAGGACCTACGAGCAGTACTTC. This codes for CASSPEWDRTYEQYF. Complete variable domain (other parts from reference TRBV7-8 and TRBJ2-7): GAGVSQSPRYKVAKRGQDVALRCDPISGHVSLFWYQQALGQGPEFLTYFQNEAQLDKSGLPSDRFFAERPEGSVSTLKIQRTQQEDSAVYLCASSPEWDRTYEQYFGPGTRLTVT.

The chain carries TRBV7-8 and TRBJ2-3, with D unresolved. The DNA end favors TRBJ1-5, so the J call may be wrong. The CDR3 consists of 14 residues. Germline-derived CDR1 and CDR2 are SGHVS and FQNEAQ. In DNA, the CDR3 is TGTGCCAGCAGCATCCAACCCCGTAGAGATACGCAGCATTTT. Protein product: CASSIQPRRDTQHF.

The V call is TRBV5-1, the J call TRBJ2-7; D may be TRBD1 or TRBD2 (5 bases each). Trimming shortened V by 0 bases and J by 6 bases, and 19 bases separated the two germline ends. Germline V gene lookup returns CDR1 SGHRS and CDR2 YFSETQ. This CDR3 has 16 residues. The CDR3 loop is CASSLASPSPGSEQYF. For the CDR3, the DNA is TGCGCCAGCAGCTTGGCGAGTCCCTCTCCAGGGAGCGAGCAGTACTTC.

This clonotype was observed a few times. The chain is built from TRBV18 and TRBJ1-1, with D unresolved. The V and J ends lost 1 base and 10 bases respectively, with 13 bases between them. CDR1 and CDR2 from the germline V gene are KGHSH and LQKENI. The CDR3 consists of 13 residues. This CDR3 reads CASSPLSDFGAFF. As DNA, the CDR3 is TGTGCCAGCTCACCACTGAGTGACTTCGGAGCTTTCTTT. The variable domain in full, with the rest retrieved from reference TRBV18 and TRBJ1-1, is NAGVMQNPRHLVRRRGQEARLRCSPMKGHSHVYWYRQLPEEGLKFMVYLQKENIIDESGMPKERFSAEFPKEGPSILRIQQVVRGDSAAYFCASSPLSDFGAFFGQGTRLTVV.

This chain connects TRBV15 to TRBJ2-5; D remains unclear. Trimming cost V 2 bases and J 0 bases, with 1 base left between them. Germline values: CDR1 LNHNV, CDR2 YYDKDF (reference sequence). This CDR3 comprises 12 residues. This CDR3 reads CATSRYQETQYF. CDR3 nucleotide sequence: TGTGCCACCAGCAGATACCAAGAGACCCAGTACTTC.

V is TRBV28 and J is TRBJ2-7; D remains unclear. The CDR3 covers 14 residues. Germline V gene lookup returns CDR1 MDHEN and CDR2 SYDVKM. The V end lost 7 bases, the J end lost 2 bases, and 15 bases lay between the germline ends. The CDR3 is CASTNPRPPYEQYF. CDR3 coding DNA: TGTGCCAGCACTAACCCCAGGCCCCCCTACGAGCAGTACTTC.

This clonotype was recorded a few times. The chain links TRBV5-1 to TRBJ2-1; D uncertain. CDR3 length: 15 residues. Germline values: CDR1 SGHRS, CDR2 YFSETQ. The V end lost 3 bases, the J end lost 6 bases, and 16 bases lay between the germline ends. CDR3 DNA sequence: TGCGCCAGCAGCTACGGGTCAGGCGTCGGCAATGAGCAGTTCTTC. Translation gives CASSYGSGVGNEQFF. Combining the CDR3 with reference TRBV5-1 and TRBJ2-1 gives the whole variable domain KAGVTQTPRYLIKTRGQQVTLSCSPISGHRSVSWYQQTPGQGLQFLFEYFSETQRNKGNFPGRFSGRQFSNSRSEMNVSTLELGDSALYLCASSYGSGVGNEQFFGPGTRLTVL.

This clonotype was seen a handful of times. V and J are TRBV7-6 and TRBJ2-7; D might be TRBD1 (6 bases). CDR3 length equals 13 residues. V lost 4 bases and J 3 bases, leaving 10 bases between the germline ends. Germline CDR1 SGHVS, CDR2 FNYEAQ. CDR3 protein: CASSSMDSYEQYF. The CDR3 nucleotides read TGTGCCAGCAGCTCAATGGACAGCTACGAGCAGTACTTC. The variable domain in full, completed from reference TRBV7-6 and TRBJ2-7, reads GAGVSQSPRYKVTKRGQDVALRCDPISGHVSLYWYRQALGQGPEFLTYFNYEAQQDKSGLPNDRFSAERPEGSISTLTIQRTEQRDSAMYRCASSSMDSYEQYFGPGTRLTVT.

This clonotype was seen more than once but under ten times. The chain uses TRBV12-3 or TRBV12-4 and TRBJ2-1, with a possible D match to TRBD2 (6 bases). V was shortened by 6 bases and J by 2 bases, with 11 bases between the two germline ends. The CDR3 runs 14 residues. The DNA of the CDR3 is TGTGCCAGCAGCTCTAGCGTTACCTACAATGAGCAGTTCTTC. This encodes CASSSSVTYNEQFF.

The chain has TRBV19 and TRBJ1-5; D ambiguous. V was trimmed by 6 bases and J by 5 bases, leaving 8 bases between them. Germline assignment: CDR1 LNHDA and CDR2 SQIVND (reference sequence). This CDR3 contains 12 residues. CDR3 protein: CASSDKDQPQHF. The CDR3 DNA reads TGTGCCAGTAGCGATAAGGATCAGCCCCAGCATTTT.

This clonotype was picked up many times. The rearrangement uses TRBV5-1 and TRBJ2-5, with TRBD2 as a possible D gene (5 bases). Trimming left V 1 base short and J 4 bases short, with 14 bases between. The CDR3 consists of 15 residues. Germline V gene lookup returns CDR1 SGHRS and CDR2 YFSETQ. The CDR3 sequence: CASSLIGEGRETQYF. CDR3 in DNA: TGCGCCAGCAGCTTGATAGGTGAGGGTCGAGAGACCCAGTACTTC.

This clonotype was picked up many times. The chain uses TRBV7-2 and TRBJ2-5; the D is unclear. This CDR3 is built from 13 residues. With 0 bases removed from V and 1 base from J, the gap between germline ends came to 3 bases. Germline V gene data show CDR1 as SGHTA and CDR2 as FQGNSA. CDR3 amino acids: CASSLALQETQYF. The CDR3 DNA reads TGTGCCAGCAGCTTAGCACTCCAAGAGACCCAGTACTTC.

This clonotype was seen a handful of times. The J gene is TRBJ1-3, the V gene TRBV10-3; D gene uncertain. Looked up from germline, CDR1 is ENHRY and CDR2 is SYGVKD. The V gene lost 0 bases and the J gene lost 7 bases, with 22 bases spanning the gap. The length of the CDR3 is 18 residues. CDR3 amino acids: CAISESDPSLPDWNTIYF. DNA for the CDR3: TGTGCCATCAGTGAGTCGGATCCCTCCCTGCCGGATTGGAACACCATATATTTT.

This clonotype was counted a few times. The chain joins TRBV30 to TRBJ1-1; TRBD1 is a possible D gene (6 bases). Trimming removed 3 bases at V and 5 bases at J, with 13 bases between. The V gene's germline CDR1 is GTSNPN and CDR2 SVGIG (reference sequence). The CDR3 has 13 amino acids. CDR3 coding DNA: TGTGCCTGGAGCGGACGCCAGGGGACTGAAGCTTTCTTT. Translation: CAWSGRQGTEAFF.

The chain employs TRBV20-1 and TRBJ1-1, with TRBD1 identical over 8 bases. Germline V gene sequence: CDR1 DFQATT, CDR2 SNEGSKA (reference sequence). The CDR3 totals 15 residues. J was trimmed by 3 bases and V by 0 bases; bases with no gene match: 6. The CDR3 region is CSARELQGEDTEAFF. CDR3 nucleotides: TGCAGTGCTAGAGAACTACAGGGGGAGGACACTGAAGCTTTCTTT.

The sample holds a few counts of this clonotype. This chain links TRBV6-1 with TRBJ1-5; 7 nucleotides match TRBD1. The CDR3 length is 15 residues. Germline V gives CDR1 MNHNS, CDR2 SASEGT. V lost 4 bases to trimming and J lost 0 bases; unmatched junction nucleotides: 3. The chain's CDR3 is CASSGTGFSNQPQHF. CDR3 nucleotide sequence: TGTGCCAGCAGTGGGACAGGTTTTAGCAATCAGCCCCAGCATTTT.